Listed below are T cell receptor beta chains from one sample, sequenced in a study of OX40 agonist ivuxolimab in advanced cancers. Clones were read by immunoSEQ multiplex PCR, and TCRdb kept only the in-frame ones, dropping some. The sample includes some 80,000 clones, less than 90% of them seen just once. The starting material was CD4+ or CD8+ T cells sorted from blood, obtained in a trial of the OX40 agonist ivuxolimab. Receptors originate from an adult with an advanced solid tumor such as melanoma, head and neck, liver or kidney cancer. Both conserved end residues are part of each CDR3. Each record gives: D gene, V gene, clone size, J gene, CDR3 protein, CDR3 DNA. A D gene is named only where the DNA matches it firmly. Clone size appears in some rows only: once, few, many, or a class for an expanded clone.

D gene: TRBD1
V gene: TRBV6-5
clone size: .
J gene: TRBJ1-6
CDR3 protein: CASSYSGRGLSPLHF
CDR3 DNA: TGTGCCAGCAGTTACTCTGGCAGGGGGCTTTCACCCCTCCACTTT

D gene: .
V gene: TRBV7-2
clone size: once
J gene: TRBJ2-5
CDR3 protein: CASSFGQSSETQYF
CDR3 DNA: TGTGCCAGCAGCTTCGGACAGTCCTCGGAGACCCAGTACTTC

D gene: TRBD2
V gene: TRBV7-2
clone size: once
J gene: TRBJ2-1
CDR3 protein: CASSPRLAGGYGEQFF
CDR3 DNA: TGTGCCAGCAGCCCCCGGTTAGCGGGGGGGTATGGTGAGCAGTTCTTC

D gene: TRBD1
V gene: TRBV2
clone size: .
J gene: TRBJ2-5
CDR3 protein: CASSPLGTGRGETQYF
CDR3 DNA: TGTGCCAGCAGTCCTTTAGGGACAGGGAGGGGAGAGACCCAGTACTTC

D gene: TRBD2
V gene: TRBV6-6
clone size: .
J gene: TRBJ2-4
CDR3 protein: CASSYSASGANIQYF
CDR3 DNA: TGTGCCAGCAGTTACTCGGCTAGCGGGGCCAACATTCAGTACTTC

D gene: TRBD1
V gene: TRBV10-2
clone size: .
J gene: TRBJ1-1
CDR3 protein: CASSHLTGDTEAFF
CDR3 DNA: TGCGCCAGCAGTCACCTCACAGGGGACACTGAAGCTTTCTTT

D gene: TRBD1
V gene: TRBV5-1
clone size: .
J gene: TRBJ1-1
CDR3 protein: CASSLGTGSTEAFF
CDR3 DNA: TGCGCCAGCAGCTTAGGGACAGGGAGTACTGAAGCTTTCTTT

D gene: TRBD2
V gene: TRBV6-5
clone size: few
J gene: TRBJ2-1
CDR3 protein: CASSYSIAGGAEQFF
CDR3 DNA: TGTGCCAGCAGTTACTCGATAGCCGGGGGGGCTGAGCAGTTCTTC

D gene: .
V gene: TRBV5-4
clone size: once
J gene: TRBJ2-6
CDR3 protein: CASSLPGSGANVLTF
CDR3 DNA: TGTGCCAGCAGCTTGCCGGGGTCTGGGGCCAACGTCCTGACTTTC

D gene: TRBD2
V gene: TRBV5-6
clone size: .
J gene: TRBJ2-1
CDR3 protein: CASSLFLGGVNEQFF
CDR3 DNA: TGTGCCAGCAGCTTGTTCCTCGGGGGGGTCAATGAGCAGTTCTTC

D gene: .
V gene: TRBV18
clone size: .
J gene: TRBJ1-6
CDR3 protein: CASSPLQGVAPLHF
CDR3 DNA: TGTGCCAGCTCACCACTACAGGGAGTGGCACCCCTCCACTTT

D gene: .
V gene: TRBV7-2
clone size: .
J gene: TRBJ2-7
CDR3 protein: CASSSKQASTGEQYF
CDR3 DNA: TGTGCCAGCAGCTCCAAACAAGCTTCCACGGGGGAGCAGTACTTC

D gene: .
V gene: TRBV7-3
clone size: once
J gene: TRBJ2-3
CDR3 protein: CASSLAGLRDTQYF
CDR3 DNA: TGTGCCAGCAGCTTGGCGGGGTTGAGGGATACGCAGTATTTT

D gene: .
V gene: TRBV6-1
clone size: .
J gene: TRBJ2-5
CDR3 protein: CASSEVRMYQETQYF
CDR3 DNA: TGTGCCAGCAGTGAAGTCAGGATGTACCAAGAGACCCAGTACTTC

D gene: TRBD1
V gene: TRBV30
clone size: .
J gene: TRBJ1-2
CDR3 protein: CASGQGPYGYTF
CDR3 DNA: TGTGCTTCGGGACAGGGCCCCTATGGCTACACCTTC

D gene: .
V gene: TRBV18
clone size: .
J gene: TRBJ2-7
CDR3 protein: CASSPPGWGTYEQYF
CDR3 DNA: TGTGCCAGCTCCCCCCCTGGGTGGGGGACCTACGAGCAGTACTTC

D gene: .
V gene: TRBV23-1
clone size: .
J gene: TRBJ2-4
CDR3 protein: CASSLPRWEEKNIQYF
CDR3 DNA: TGCGCCAGCAGTCTCCCCAGGTGGGAAGAGAAAAACATTCAGTACTTC

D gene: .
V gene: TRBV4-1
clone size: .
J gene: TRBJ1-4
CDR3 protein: CASRNGHLANVEKLFF
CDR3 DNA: TGCGCCAGCAGAAATGGACACCTGGCTAATGTAGAAAAACTGTTTTTT

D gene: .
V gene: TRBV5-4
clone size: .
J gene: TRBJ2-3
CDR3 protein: CASSGPGPNTDTQYF
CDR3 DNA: TGTGCCAGCAGCGGACCGGGACCCAACACAGATACGCAGTATTTT

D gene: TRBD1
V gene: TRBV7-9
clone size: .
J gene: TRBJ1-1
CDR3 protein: CASSHNQGVHEAFF
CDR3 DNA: TGTGCCAGCAGTCATAACCAGGGGGTTCATGAAGCTTTCTTT

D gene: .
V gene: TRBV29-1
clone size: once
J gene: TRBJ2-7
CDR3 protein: CSVDLGTNPTDEQYF
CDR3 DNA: TGCAGCGTTGACCTTGGGACGAATCCAACCGACGAGCAGTACTTC

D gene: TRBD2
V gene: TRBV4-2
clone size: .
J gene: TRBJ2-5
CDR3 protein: CASSQGGTRGETQYF
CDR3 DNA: TGTGCCAGCAGCCAAGGGGGGACTAGAGGAGAGACCCAGTACTTC

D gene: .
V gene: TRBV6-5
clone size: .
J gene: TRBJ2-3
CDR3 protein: CASSYSKASSTDTQYF
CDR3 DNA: TGTGCCAGCAGTTACTCGAAGGCGTCTAGCACAGATACGCAGTATTTT

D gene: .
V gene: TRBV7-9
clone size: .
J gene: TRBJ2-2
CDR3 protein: CASSAHANTGELFF
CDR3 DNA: TGTGCCAGCAGCGCCCACGCGAACACCGGGGAGCTGTTTTTT

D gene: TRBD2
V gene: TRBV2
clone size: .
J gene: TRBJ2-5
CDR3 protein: CASSDQRGRVETQYF
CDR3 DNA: TGTGCCAGCAGTGATCAGCGGGGGCGTGTAGAGACCCAGTACTTC

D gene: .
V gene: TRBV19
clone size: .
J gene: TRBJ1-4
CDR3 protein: CASSNRINGEKLFF
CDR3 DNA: TGTGCCAGTAGTAACAGGATAAACGGTGAAAAACTGTTTTTT

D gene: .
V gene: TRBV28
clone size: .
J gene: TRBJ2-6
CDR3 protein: CASSFSGSGANVLTF
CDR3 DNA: TGTGCCAGCAGTTTCTCGGGCTCTGGGGCCAACGTCCTGACTTTC

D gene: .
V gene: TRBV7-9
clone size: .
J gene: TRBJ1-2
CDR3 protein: CAIATGPNYGYTF
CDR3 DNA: TGTGCCATCGCTACCGGACCTAACTATGGCTACACCTTC

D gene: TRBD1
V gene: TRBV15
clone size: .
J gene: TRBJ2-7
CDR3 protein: CATSRAQGTGSYEQYF
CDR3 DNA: TGTGCCACCAGCAGAGCCCAAGGGACAGGAAGTTACGAGCAGTACTTC

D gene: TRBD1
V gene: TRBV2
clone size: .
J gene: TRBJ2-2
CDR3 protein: CASSQDRGRTGELFF
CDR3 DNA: TGTGCCAGCAGCCAAGACAGGGGTCGGACCGGGGAGCTGTTTTTT

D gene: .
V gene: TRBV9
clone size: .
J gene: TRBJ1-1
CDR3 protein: CASSVAPVNTEAFF
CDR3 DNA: TGTGCCAGCAGCGTAGCGCCAGTGAACACTGAAGCTTTCTTT

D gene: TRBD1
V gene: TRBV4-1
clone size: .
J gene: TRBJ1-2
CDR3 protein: CASSHDRGRVVGYTF
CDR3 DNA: TGCGCCAGCAGCCACGACAGGGGGCGAGTGGTTGGCTACACCTTC

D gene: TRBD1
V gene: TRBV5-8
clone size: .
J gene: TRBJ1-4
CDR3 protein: CASSVGTGSEKLFF
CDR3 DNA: TGTGCCAGCAGCGTCGGGACAGGGTCGGAAAAACTGTTTTTT

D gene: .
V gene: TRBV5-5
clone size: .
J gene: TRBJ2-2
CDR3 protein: CASSPYGGYTGELFF
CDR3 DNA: TGTGCCAGCAGTCCCTACGGGGGTTACACCGGGGAGCTGTTTTTT

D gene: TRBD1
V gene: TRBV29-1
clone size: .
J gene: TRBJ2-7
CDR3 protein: CSVQGPGLLDSYEQYF
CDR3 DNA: TGCAGCGTACAGGGGCCGGGCCTCCTCGATTCCTACGAGCAGTACTTC

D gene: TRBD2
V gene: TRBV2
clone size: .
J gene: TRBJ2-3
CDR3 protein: CASKLAGPTDTQYF
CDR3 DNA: TGTGCCAGCAAGCTAGCGGGCCCCACAGATACGCAGTATTTT

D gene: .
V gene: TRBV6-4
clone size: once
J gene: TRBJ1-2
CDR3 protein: CASSELEVGQKLNYGYTF
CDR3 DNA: TGTGCCAGCAGTGAACTGGAGGTAGGACAAAAATTAAACTATGGCTACACCTTC

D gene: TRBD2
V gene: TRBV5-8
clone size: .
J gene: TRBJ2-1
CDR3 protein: CASSAGLAGNYNEQFF
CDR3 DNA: TGTGCCAGCAGCGCCGGACTAGCGGGGAACTACAATGAGCAGTTCTTC

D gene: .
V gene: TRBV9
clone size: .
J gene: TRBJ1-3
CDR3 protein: CASSPPAPGNTIYF
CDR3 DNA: TGTGCCAGCAGCCCCCCCGCCCCTGGAAACACCATATATTTT

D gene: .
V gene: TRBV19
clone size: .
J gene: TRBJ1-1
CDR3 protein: CASTPLGENTEAFF
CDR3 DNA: TGTGCCAGTACCCCCCTGGGAGAGAACACTGAAGCTTTCTTT

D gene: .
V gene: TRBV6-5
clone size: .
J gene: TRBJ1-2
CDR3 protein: CASSSQDSGGYGYTF
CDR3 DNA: TGTGCCAGCAGCTCCCAGGACTCTGGGGGCTATGGCTACACCTTC

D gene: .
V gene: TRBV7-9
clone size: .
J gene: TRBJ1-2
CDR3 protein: CASSLGTDYGYTF
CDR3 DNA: TGTGCCAGCAGCTTAGGGACAGACTATGGCTACACCTTC

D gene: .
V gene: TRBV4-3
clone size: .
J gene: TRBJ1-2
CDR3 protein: CASSSGASGGYTF
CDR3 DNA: TGCGCCAGCAGCTCAGGGGCTTCGGGTGGCTACACCTTC

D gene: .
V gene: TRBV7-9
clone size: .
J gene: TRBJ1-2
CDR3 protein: CASSLADTNYGYTF
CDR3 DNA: TGTGCCAGCAGCTTAGCTGACACCAACTATGGCTACACCTTC

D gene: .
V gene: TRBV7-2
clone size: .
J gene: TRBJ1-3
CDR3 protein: CASSSRRGFGNTIYF
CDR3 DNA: TGTGCCAGCAGCTCCCGGAGGGGATTCGGAAACACCATATATTTT

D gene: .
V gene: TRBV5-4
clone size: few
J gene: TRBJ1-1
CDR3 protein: CASSLVPPNTEAFF
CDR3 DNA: TGTGCCAGCAGCTTGGTACCCCCTAACACTGAAGCTTTCTTT

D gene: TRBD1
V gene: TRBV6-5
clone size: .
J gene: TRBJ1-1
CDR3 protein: CASKSGTAREAFF
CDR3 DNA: TGTGCCAGCAAGTCCGGGACAGCCCGTGAAGCTTTCTTT

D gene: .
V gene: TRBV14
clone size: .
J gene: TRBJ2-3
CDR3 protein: CASSLTGSDTQYF
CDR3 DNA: TGTGCCAGCAGCCTCACGGGGTCGGATACGCAGTATTTT

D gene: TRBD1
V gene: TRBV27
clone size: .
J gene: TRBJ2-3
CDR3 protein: CASRPGQANTDTQYF
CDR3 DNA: TGTGCCAGCAGACCGGGACAGGCGAACACAGATACGCAGTATTTT

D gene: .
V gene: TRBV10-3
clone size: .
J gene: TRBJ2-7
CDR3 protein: CAISETMGQYF
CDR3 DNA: TGTGCCATCAGTGAGACGATGGGGCAGTACTTC

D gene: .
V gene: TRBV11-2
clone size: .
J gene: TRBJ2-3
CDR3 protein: CASSLDRRGPLTDTQYF
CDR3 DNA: TGTGCCAGCAGCTTAGATAGACGAGGACCTCTCACAGATACGCAGTATTTT

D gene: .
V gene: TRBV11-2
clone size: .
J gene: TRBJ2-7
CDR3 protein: CASRFRGAGEQYF
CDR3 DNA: TGTGCCAGCAGATTTAGGGGGGCCGGAGAGCAGTACTTC

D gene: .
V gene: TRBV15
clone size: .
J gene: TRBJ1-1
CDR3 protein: CATSPWTHPGGTEAFF
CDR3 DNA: TGTGCCACCAGCCCTTGGACACACCCCGGGGGCACTGAAGCTTTCTTT

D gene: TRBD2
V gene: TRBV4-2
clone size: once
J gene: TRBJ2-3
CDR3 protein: CASSQDVLGGADTQYF
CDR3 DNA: TGTGCCAGCAGCCAAGATGTACTCGGGGGGGCAGATACGCAGTATTTT

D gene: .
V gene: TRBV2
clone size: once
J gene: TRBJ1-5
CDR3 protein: CASTFNGGQPQHF
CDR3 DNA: TGTGCCAGCACCTTCAACGGGGGGCAGCCCCAGCATTTT

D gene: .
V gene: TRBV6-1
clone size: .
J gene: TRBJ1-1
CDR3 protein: CASSLTGNTEAFF
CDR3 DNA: TGTGCCAGCAGCTTGACAGGAAACACTGAAGCTTTCTTT

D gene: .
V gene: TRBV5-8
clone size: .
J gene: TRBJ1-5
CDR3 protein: CASSLVNQPQHF
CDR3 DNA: TGTGCCAGCAGCTTGGTTAATCAGCCCCAGCATTTT

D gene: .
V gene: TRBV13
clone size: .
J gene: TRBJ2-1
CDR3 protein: CASSPTHNEQFF
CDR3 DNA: TGTGCCAGCAGCCCAACTCACAATGAGCAGTTCTTC